This T cell receptor (beta chain) was recovered during a study of shared clonotypes between healthy human individuals. Overall study findings and caveats: Generation probabilities were higher for clonotypes shared across all four sorted-subset donors than for unshared ones.

The CDR3 has 13 residues. V lost 8 bases to trimming and J lost 5 bases, with 16 bases between them. Germline V CDR1 and CDR2: MDHEN, SYDVKM. Of note for this clone: Its antigen is not identified.

The method was immunoSEQ multiplex PCR; TCRdb's version includes in-frame clones alone and lacks a portion of them. This repertoire shows over 850,000 clones, about four fifths found once; its top ten account for 0.61%. The gene calls are TRBV28 and TRBJ2-7; D remains ambiguous. This receptor was taken from a man between 18 and 29 years old in good health. Some clones in this sample may be carry-over from other donors' samples. Sequenced: memory CD4+ T cells from PBMCs. The subset is: CD45RA-negative fraction. The CDR3 DNA follows: TGTGCCAGCGGAAGGGCAATCGAAAACGAGCAGTACTTC. The encoded protein is CASGRAIENEQYF.